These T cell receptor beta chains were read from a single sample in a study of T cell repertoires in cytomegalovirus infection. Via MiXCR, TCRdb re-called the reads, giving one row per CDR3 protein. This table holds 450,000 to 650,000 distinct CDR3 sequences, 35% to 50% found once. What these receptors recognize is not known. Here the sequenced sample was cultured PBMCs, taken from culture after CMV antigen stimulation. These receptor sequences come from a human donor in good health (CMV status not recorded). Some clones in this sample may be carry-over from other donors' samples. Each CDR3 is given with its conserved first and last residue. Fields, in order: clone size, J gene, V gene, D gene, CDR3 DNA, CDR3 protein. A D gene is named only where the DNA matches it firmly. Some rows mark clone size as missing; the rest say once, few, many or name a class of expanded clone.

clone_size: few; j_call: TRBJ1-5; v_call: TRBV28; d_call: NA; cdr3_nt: TGTGCCAGCAGTTTAGGTCAAATGAGCAATCAGCCCCAGCATTTT; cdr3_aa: CASSLGQMSNQPQHF
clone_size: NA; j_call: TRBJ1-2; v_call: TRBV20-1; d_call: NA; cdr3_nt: TGCAGTGCTCTACCATCATGGTTGTCTAACTATGGCTACACCTTC; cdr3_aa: CSALPSWLSNYGYTF
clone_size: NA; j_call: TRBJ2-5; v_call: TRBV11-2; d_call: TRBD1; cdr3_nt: TGTGCCAGCAGCCCCGGGACAGGGGGATCCCAAGAGACCCAGTACTTC; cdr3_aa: CASSPGTGGSQETQYF
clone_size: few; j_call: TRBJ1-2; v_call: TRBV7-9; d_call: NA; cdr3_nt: TGTGCCAGCAGCCGCAGGGTCTATGGCTACACCTTC; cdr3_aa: CASSRRVYGYTF
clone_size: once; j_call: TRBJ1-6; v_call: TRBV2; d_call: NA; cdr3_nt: TGTGCCAGCAGTGTAGGGACATTTATAGGTTCACCCCTCCACTTT; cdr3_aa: CASSVGTFIGSPLHF
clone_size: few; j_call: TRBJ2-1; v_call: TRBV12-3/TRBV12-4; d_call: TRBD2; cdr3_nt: TGTGCCAGCAGACCTTCTAGCGGCGTATACAATGAGCAGTTCTTC; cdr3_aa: CASRPSSGVYNEQFF
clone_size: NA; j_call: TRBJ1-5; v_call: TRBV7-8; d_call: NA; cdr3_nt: TGTGCCAGCAGCATAGGACAGTTTGTGGGTCAGCCCCAGCATTTT; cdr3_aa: CASSIGQFVGQPQHF
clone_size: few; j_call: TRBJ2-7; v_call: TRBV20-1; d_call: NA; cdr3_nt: TGCAGTGCTAGCCCAGGATCATACGAGCAGTACTTC; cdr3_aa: CSASPGSYEQYF
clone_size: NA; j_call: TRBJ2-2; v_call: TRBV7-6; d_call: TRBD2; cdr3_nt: TGTGCCAGCAGCTCTCTGAGTAGCGGGCACCTCATGGGCACCGGGGAGCTGTTTTTT; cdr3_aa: CASSSLSSGHLMGTGELFF
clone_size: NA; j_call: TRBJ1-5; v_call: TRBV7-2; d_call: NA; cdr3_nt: TGTGCCAGCAGCTTAACTTTGGAGGGATGGAATCAGCCCCAGCATTTT; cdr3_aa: CASSLTLEGWNQPQHF
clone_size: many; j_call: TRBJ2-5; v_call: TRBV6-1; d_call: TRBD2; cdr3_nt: TGTGCCAGCAGGAGCCCACCCGCGGGAGTAGAGACCCAGTACTTC; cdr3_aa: CASRSPPAGVETQYF
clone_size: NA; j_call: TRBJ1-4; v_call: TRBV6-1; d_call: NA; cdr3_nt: TGTGCCAGCAGCGCCCACCCGGCTTCTAATGAAAAACTGTTTTTT; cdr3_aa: CASSAHPASNEKLFF
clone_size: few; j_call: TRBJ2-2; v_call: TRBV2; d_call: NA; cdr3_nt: TGTGCCAGCAGGATTTTTCCGAACACCGGGGAGCTGTTTTTT; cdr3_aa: CASRIFPNTGELFF
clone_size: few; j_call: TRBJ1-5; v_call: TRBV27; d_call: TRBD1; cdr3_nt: TGTGCCAGCAGTCCTCGGGACAGGGCAGCGGGGCAGCCCCAGCATTTT; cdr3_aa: CASSPRDRAAGQPQHF
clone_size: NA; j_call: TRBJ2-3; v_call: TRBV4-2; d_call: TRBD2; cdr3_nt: TGTGCCAGCAGCCAAGATCGGACTAGCGGGGTGCCCACAGATACGCAGTATTTT; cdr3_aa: CASSQDRTSGVPTDTQYF
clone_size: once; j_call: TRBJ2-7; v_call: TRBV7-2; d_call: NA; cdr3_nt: TGTGCCAGCAGCCCCGTTGTCATGTACGAGCAGTACTTC; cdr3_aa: CASSPVVMYEQYF
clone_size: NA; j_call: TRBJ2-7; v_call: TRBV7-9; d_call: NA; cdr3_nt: TGTGCCAGCAGCCGGGCCGGCTACGAGCAGTACTTC; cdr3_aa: CASSRAGYEQYF
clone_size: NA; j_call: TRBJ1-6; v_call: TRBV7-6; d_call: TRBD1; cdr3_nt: TGTGCCAGCAGCCCCCGACAGGGATCTAGTTCACCCCTCCACTTT; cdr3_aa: CASSPRQGSSSPLHF
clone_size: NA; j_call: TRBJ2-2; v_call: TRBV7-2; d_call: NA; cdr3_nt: TGTGCCAGCGCCAATCAGGGTACCACCGGGGAGCTGTTTTTT; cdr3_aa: CASANQGTTGELFF
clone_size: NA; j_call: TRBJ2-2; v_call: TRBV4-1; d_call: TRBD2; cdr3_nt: TGCGCCAGCAGCCCTAGCGGGGTTAACACCGGGGAGCTGTTTTTT; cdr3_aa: CASSPSGVNTGELFF
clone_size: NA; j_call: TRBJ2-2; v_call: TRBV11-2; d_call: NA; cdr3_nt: TGTGCCAGCAGCCCCCCCGGACTATCCGGCGGGGAGCTGTTTTTT; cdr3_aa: CASSPPGLSGGELFF
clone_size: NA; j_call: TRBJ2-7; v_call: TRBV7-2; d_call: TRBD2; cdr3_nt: TGTGCCAGCGGTGAGCGGGAGGGCCAGCAGTACTTC; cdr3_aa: CASGEREGQQYF
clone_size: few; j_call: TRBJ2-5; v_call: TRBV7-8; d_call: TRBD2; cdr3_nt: TGTGCCACGACTAGCGGAGCTCCGCGGACCCAGTACTTC; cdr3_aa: CATTSGAPRTQYF
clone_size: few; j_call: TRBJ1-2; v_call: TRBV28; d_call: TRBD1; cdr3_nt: TGTGCCAGCAGTTTGTCTCCGGGACAGTCTCTCGGCTACACCTTC; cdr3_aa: CASSLSPGQSLGYTF
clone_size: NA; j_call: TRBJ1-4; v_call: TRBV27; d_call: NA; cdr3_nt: TGTGCCAGCAGTCTCCAAGTGGCAACTAATGAAAAACTGTTTTTT; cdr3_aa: CASSLQVATNEKLFF
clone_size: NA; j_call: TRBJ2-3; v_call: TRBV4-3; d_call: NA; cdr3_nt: TGCGCCAGCAGCCAAGGGGTCGGTCCGGCCCCCCAGGATACGCAGTATTTT; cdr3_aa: CASSQGVGPAPQDTQYF
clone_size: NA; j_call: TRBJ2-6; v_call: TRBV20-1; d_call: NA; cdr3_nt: TGCAGTGCTAGAGCCAGACGTAGAGGCTCTGGGGCCAACGTCCTGACTTTC; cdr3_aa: CSARARRRGSGANVLTF
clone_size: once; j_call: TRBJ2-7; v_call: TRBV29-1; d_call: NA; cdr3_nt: TGCAGCGTTGAATTCGGGAGCTCCTACGAGCAGTACTTC; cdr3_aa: CSVEFGSSYEQYF
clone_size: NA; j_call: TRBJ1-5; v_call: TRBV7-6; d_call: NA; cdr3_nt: TGTGCCAGCAGCTTAGCGCAGGGTTGGAGCAATCAGCCCCAGCATTTT; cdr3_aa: CASSLAQGWSNQPQHF
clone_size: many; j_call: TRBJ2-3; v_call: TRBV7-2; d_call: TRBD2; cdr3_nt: TGTGCCAGCAGCGCGTCGCTAGCGGGTACGCAGTATTTT; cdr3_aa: CASSASLAGTQYF
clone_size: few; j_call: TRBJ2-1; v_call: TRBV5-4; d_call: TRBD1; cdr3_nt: TGTGCCAGCAGCTTGTCCGGACAGGGCTACAATGAGCAGTTCTTC; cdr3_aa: CASSLSGQGYNEQFF
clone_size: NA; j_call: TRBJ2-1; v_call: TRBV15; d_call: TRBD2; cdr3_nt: TGTGCCACCAGTCCGACTAGCGTTGAGCAGTTCTTC; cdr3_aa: CATSPTSVEQFF
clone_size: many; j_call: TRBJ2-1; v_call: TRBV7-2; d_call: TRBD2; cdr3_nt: TGTGCCAGCAGCTTAGACCGGGGGGCCTACAATGAGCAGTTCTTC; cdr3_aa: CASSLDRGAYNEQFF
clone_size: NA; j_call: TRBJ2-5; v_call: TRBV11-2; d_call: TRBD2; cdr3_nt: TGTGCCAGCAGCGAGAACAGGCCGCCGATTGGGACTAGCGGGAGAACCAGCACCAGTGAGACCCAGTACTTC; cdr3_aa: CASSENRPPIGTSGRTSTSETQYF
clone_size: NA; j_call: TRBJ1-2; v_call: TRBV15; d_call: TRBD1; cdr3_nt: TGTGCCACCAGCAGAGTACAGGGGGCCCTCTATGGCTACACCTTC; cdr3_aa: CATSRVQGALYGYTF
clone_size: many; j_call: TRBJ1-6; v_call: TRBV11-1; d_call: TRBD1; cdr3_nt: TGTGCCAGCAGCTCGAGAAGGACAGGGACTAATTCACCCCTCCACTTT; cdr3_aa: CASSSRRTGTNSPLHF
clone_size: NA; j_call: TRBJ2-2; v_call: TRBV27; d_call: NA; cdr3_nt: TGTGCCAGCAGTTTTTCGGGAGCCGCCGGGGAGCTGTTTTTT; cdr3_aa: CASSFSGAAGELFF
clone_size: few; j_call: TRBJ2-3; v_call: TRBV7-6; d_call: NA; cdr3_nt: TGTGCCAGCAGCCCAGGGCGATGGTGGGGAGATACGCAGTATTTT; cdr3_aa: CASSPGRWWGDTQYF
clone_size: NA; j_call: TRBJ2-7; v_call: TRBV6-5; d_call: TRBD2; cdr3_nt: TGTGCCAGCAGTCCGGCGAGCGGGAGGGCCTACGAGCAGTACTTC; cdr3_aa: CASSPASGRAYEQYF
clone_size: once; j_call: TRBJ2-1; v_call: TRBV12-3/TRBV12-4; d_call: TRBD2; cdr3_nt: TGTGCCAGTGTACTAGCGGGAGTAGGCGATGAGCAGTTCTTC; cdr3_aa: CASVLAGVGDEQFF
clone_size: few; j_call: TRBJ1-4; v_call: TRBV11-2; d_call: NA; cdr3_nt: TGTGCCAGCAGCAGCAGGGGTCCTGGTGAAAAACTGTTTTTT; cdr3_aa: CASSSRGPGEKLFF
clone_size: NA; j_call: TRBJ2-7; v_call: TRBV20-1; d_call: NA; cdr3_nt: TGCAGTGCTAGTCCCCTCGGGACTGGAGTCTCCTACGAGCAGTACTTC; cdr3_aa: CSASPLGTGVSYEQYF
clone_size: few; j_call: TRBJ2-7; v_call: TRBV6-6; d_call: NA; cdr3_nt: TGTGCCAGCAGGCGGGGCCCCCGGGGCGGCACCTACGAGCAGTACTTC; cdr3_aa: CASRRGPRGGTYEQYF
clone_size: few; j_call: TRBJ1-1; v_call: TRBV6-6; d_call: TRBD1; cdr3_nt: TGTGCCAGCAGTTATCAGGGGGCTTGGACTGAAGCTTTCTTT; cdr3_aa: CASSYQGAWTEAFF
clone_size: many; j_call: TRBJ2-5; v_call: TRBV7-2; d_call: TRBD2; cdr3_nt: TGTGCCAGCAGCCTGGTTGGCGCTATTCGACAGCTGAGCGGGAGGGCCAGGGCGGCCCAGTACTTC; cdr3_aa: CASSLVGAIRQLSGRARAAQYF
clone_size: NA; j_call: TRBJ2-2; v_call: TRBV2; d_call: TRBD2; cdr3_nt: TGTGCCAGCATCCCTCCTAGCGGGAGGGCCGAGTCCGGGGAGCTGTTTTTT; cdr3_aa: CASIPPSGRAESGELFF
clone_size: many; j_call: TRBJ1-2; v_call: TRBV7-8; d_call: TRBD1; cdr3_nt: TGTGCCAGCAGCTTACGCCGACAGGGGGAAAATGGCTACACCTTC; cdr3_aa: CASSLRRQGENGYTF
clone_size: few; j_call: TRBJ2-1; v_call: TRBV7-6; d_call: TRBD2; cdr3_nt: TGTGCCAGCAGCCCCCCTGGGGGACTAGCGTACAATGAGCAGTTCTTC; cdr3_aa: CASSPPGGLAYNEQFF
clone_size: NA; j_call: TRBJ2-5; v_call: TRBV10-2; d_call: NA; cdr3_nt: TGCGCCAGCCTGCCCGACCGGGGGAGTAGGGAGGAAGAGACCCAGTACTTC; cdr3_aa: CASLPDRGSREEETQYF
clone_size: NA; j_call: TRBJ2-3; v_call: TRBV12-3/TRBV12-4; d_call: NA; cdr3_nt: TGTGCCAGCAGTGTGACCGGCGCAGATACGCAGTATTTT; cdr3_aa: CASSVTGADTQYF
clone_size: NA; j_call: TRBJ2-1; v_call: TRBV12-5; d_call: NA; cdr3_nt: TGTGCTAGTGGGCCCGGACGGATAAATTACAATGAGCAGTTCTTC; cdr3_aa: CASGPGRINYNEQFF
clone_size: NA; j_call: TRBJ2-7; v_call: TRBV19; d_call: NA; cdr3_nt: TGTGCCAGTAGTATGGAACTAACCTACGAGCAGTACTTC; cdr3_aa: CASSMELTYEQYF
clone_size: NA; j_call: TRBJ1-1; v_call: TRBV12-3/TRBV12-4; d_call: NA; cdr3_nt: TGTGCCAGCAGTTTTCTACAGGGGAACACTGAAGCTTTCTTT; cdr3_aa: CASSFLQGNTEAFF
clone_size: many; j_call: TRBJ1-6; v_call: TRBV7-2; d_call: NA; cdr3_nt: TGTGCCAGCAGCTTAGCCGGGTCGGGAAATAATTCACCCCTCCACTTT; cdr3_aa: CASSLAGSGNNSPLHF